This T cell receptor beta chain was sequenced for a study of metastatic and nonmetastatic thyroid tumors. Germline V lookup: CDR1 WNHNN, CDR2 SYGVQD (reference sequence). The CDR3 length is 12 residues. Germline trimming cut 6 bases from V and 6 bases from J; bases unmatched to any gene: 5. In this sample, this clone turned up a few times. Prior to thyroid surgery, none of the patients had received any treatment. TCRdb ran MiXCR on the PCR reads. The table records about 20,000 clones, 9% to 15% of them present only once. This receptor was obtained from a male donor with papillary thyroid cancer or a benign thyroid nodule (not recorded which). Some clones in this sample may be carry-over from other donors' samples. The rearrangement joins TRBV10-1 to TRBJ2-7, with 7 bases lining up with TRBD2. Sequenced material: blood. CDR3 amino acids: CASSLPGGEQYF. The CDR3, as DNA: TGCGCCAGCAGCCTACCGGGAGGCGAGCAGTACTTC.